Following are 27 T cell receptor beta chains from one sample sequenced in a study of cytomegalovirus exposure and HLA in healthy donors. 60 Vbeta and 13 Jbeta primers were used in PCR. Sequenced by immunoSEQ multiplex PCR; TCRdb stores in-frame clones only, minus some. The table includes 150,000 to 200,000 clones, about 85% detected once. Sequenced input: PBMCs. The receptors shown here come from a woman aged 45 to 65 in good health and CMV-seronegative.

The chain uses TRBV7-9 and TRBJ2-7, with a tentative D call TRBD2 (7 bases). Germline loops: CDR1 SEHNR, CDR2 FQNEAQ (reference sequence). The ends were cut back, 1 base at V and 3 bases at J, with 13 bases in the middle. The CDR3 contains 15 residues. The CDR3, as DNA: TGTGCCAGCAGCTTAGTACAGGGAGGGCTCTACGAGCAGTACTTC. Its translation: CASSLVQGGLYEQYF.

The genes are TRBV6-5 and TRBJ2-3; 7 nucleotides align to TRBD2. The CDR3 loop spans 14 amino acids. V trimming: 4 bases; J trimming: 7 bases; junction bases outside the gene matches: 8. Germline V gene data show CDR1 as MNHEY and CDR2 as SVGAGI. CDR3 bases: TGTGCCAGCAGTTTCGGCGGGGGAACGAATACGCAGTATTTT. Amino acids: CASSFGGGTNTQYF.

This chain joins TRBV12-5 and TRBJ1-2; possible D gene TRBD1, 5 bases. Trimming cost V 1 base and J 3 bases, with 9 bases left between them. The CDR3 sequence is 14 residues long. Germline V CDR1 and CDR2: LGHNT, FRNRAP. The CDR3 spells CASGLGTYYYGYTF. The CDR3 DNA follows: TGTGCTAGTGGTTTGGGGACATACTACTATGGCTACACCTTC. The complete variable domain, with remaining parts taken from reference TRBV12-5 and TRBJ1-2, reads DARVTQTPRHKVTEMGQEVTMRCQPILGHNTVFWYRQTMMQGLELLAYFRNRAPLDDSGMPKDRFSAEMPDATLATLKIQPSEPRDSAVYFCASGLGTYYYGYTFGSGTRLTVV.

This chain uses TRBV27 with TRBJ1-2, with D possibly being TRBD1 (5 bases). The CDR3 is 11 residues long. Germline V lookup: CDR1 MNHEY, CDR2 SMNVEV (reference sequence). V lost 6 bases and J 8 bases, leaving 10 bases between the germline ends. The CDR3 region is CASRAGSGYTF. The CDR3 DNA follows: TGTGCCAGCAGGGCAGGGTCCGGCTACACCTTC.

The V and J genes are TRBV10-2 and TRBJ2-3, with a weak D call TRBD1 (6 bases). This CDR3 comprises 14 residues. Germline assignment: CDR1 WSHSY and CDR2 SAAADI. V was pared by 3 bases and J by 3 bases, with 10 bases between. CDR3 residues: CASSDRGRTDTQYF. The CDR3 bases are TGCGCCAGCAGTGACAGGGGTAGGACAGATACGCAGTATTTT.

The genes are TRBV28 and TRBJ2-1; 13 positions match TRBD2. The CDR3 is 17 residues long. Germline V gene lookup returns CDR1 MDHEN and CDR2 SYDVKM. The V gene end was trimmed by 3 bases and the J gene end by 7 bases; junction bases not matched to a gene: 9. CDR3 in DNA: TGTGCCAGCAGTTTCCCTGGACTAGCGGGAGTTAAAAATGAGCAGTTCTTC. Encoded protein: CASSFPGLAGVKNEQFF.

The genes are TRBV5-1 and TRBJ2-5, with TRBD2 matching over 7 bases. CDR1 is SGHRS and CDR2 is YFSETQ in the germline V gene. Trimming cost V 4 bases and J 1 base; bases outside gene matches: 10. CDR3 length: 16 amino acids. Written as DNA, the CDR3 is TGCGCCAGCAGCCCCCTTGTACTAGCGCTCCAAGAGACCCAGTACTTC. Amino acids: CASSPLVLALQETQYF.

The genes are TRBV9 and TRBJ2-5, with TRBD2 identical over 13 bases. The CDR3 has 15 residues. With 3 bases clipped from V and 4 bases from J, the junction kept 3 bases outside the gene matches. Germline CDR1 and CDR2: SGDLS and YYNGEE. CDR3 residues: CASSGTSGRGETQYF. DNA for the CDR3: TGTGCCAGCAGCGGTACTAGCGGGAGGGGAGAGACCCAGTACTTC. The full variable domain, rest sourced from reference TRBV9 and TRBJ2-5, is DSGVTQTPKHLITATGQRVTLRCSPRSGDLSVYWYQQSLDQGLQFLIQYYNGEERAKGNILERFSAQQFPDLHSELNLSSLELGDSALYFCASSGTSGRGETQYFGPGTRLLVL.

The chain uses TRBV5-1 and TRBJ1-1; D is undetermined. The V and J ends lost 5 bases and 3 bases respectively, with 17 bases between them. CDR1 is SGHRS, CDR2 YFSETQ, per germline. The CDR3 length is 15 residues. CDR3 amino acids: CASRVSGLRDTEAFF. For the CDR3, the DNA is TGCGCCAGCAGAGTGTCGGGGTTGAGAGACACTGAAGCTTTCTTT.

This sequence joins TRBV23-1 and TRBJ1-5; 7 positions match TRBD1. TRBV23-1 is known as an ORF, though its function is uncertain. V dropped 7 bases and J dropped 0; count of bases not matched to a gene: 18. The CDR3 contains 19 residues. CDR3 residues: CASKYIPMPGQYSNQPQHF. The CDR3 DNA reads as TGCGCCAGCAAGTATATCCCTATGCCGGGACAGTATAGCAATCAGCCCCAGCATTTT.

The rearrangement uses TRBV5-6 and TRBJ1-2; the D gene is possibly TRBD1 (5 bases). The CDR3 has 18 amino acids. Per the germline V gene, CDR1 is SGHDT and CDR2 is YYEEEE. V was shortened by 0 bases and J by 4 bases, with 22 bases between the two germline ends. CDR3 nucleotides: TGTGCCAGCAGCTTGGGCGAAACCAGGGCTCGCGGTGGCTATGGCTACACCTTC. Translating gives CASSLGETRARGGYGYTF.

V and J are TRBV7-9 and TRBJ2-3, with 7 bases lining up with TRBD2. J was trimmed by 0 bases and V by 4 bases; bases with no gene match: 13. Germline CDR1 is SEHNR and CDR2 is FQNEAQ (reference sequence). The CDR3 totals 18 residues. The CDR3 loop is CASSSLPMRAGSTDTQYF. In DNA form, the CDR3 reads TGTGCCAGCAGCTCCCTCCCTATGAGAGCGGGGAGCACAGATACGCAGTATTTT.

The chain couples TRBV19 to TRBJ1-1; 7 nucleotides match TRBD1. This CDR3 is built from 15 residues. CDR1 is LNHDA and CDR2 is SQIVND in the germline V gene (reference sequence). The J segment lost 7 bases and the V segment lost 10 bases, leaving 18 bases of the junction unmatched. CDR3: CATTGQSNARGEAFF. In nucleotides, the CDR3 is TGTGCCACCACGGGACAGTCGAACGCGAGGGGTGAAGCTTTCTTT.

This clone was seen more than once but under ten times. The rearrangement joins TRBV7-3 to TRBJ1-2; 7 bases are a match to TRBD1. CDR3 length: 15 residues. After removal of 8 bases from V and 7 bases from J, the junction contained 16 bases not matched to a gene. CDR1 and CDR2 (germline): SGHTA, FQGTGA. Written as DNA, the CDR3 is TGTGCCAGCGGCACCGGGACAGTTACAACTAGTGGCTACACCTTC. Translating gives CASGTGTVTTSGYTF.

The chain has TRBV18 and TRBJ2-3; 12 bases align to TRBD2. From germline, CDR1 is KGHSH and CDR2 LQKENI. After removal of 3 bases from V and 6 bases from J, the junction contained 7 bases not matched to a gene. The CDR3 has 16 residues. CDR3 residues: CASSPPLAGGYDTQYF. In nucleotides, the CDR3 is TGTGCCAGCTCACCCCCCCTAGCGGGAGGGTATGATACGCAGTATTTT.

This chain joins TRBV7-9 and TRBJ1-2; 7 nucleotides agree with TRBD1. J was trimmed by 6 bases and V by 3 bases; bases with no gene match: 7. Germline lookup yields CDR1 SEHNR and CDR2 FQNEAQ (reference sequence). There are 14 residues in the CDR3. This chain's CDR3 is CASSLLGTEDGYTF. Here the CDR3 DNA reads TGTGCCAGCAGCTTGCTAGGGACAGAGGATGGCTACACCTTC.

The chain has TRBV6-4 and TRBJ1-1; D may be TRBD1 (6 bases). V gave up 4 bases and J gave up 1 base, with 16 bases separating them. The CDR3 runs to 16 residues. Germline V gene data show CDR1 as MRHNA and CDR2 as SNTAGT. DNA for the CDR3: TGTGCCAGCAGTGCCACTTATCGGACAGCGAACACTGAAGCTTTCTTT. Protein sequence: CASSATYRTANTEAFF.

This clone showed up just once. V is TRBV6-6 and J is TRBJ1-1; unclear D gene. The germline gives CDR1 MNHNY, CDR2 SVGAGI (reference sequence). Trimming left V 4 bases short and J 5 bases short, with 17 bases between. The CDR3 runs to 15 residues. DNA for the CDR3: TGTGCCAGCAGTTCGACGGGGATAGGTCAGACTGAAGCTTTCTTT. Amino acids: CASSSTGIGQTEAFF.

The chain uses TRBV7-8 and TRBJ2-7; tentative D call: TRBD1 (6 bases). This CDR3 contains 14 residues. Trimming cost V 4 bases and J 3 bases, with 13 bases left between them. Germline CDR1 reads SGHVS; CDR2 reads FQNEAQ. CDR3 sequence reads: CASSWTDKNYEQYF. The CDR3 DNA is TGTGCCAGCAGCTGGACAGATAAGAACTACGAGCAGTACTTC.

This clone was recorded once. The V call is TRBV29-1, the J call TRBJ2-5; 7 bases line up with TRBD1. The J call may be mistaken, given a closer DNA end match to TRBJ2-7. Germline V gives CDR1 SQVTM, CDR2 ANQGSEA. CDR3 length equals 15 residues. CDR3 protein: CSVFAPQDREYEQYF. The DNA of the CDR3 is TGCAGCGTTTTTGCACCCCAAGACAGGGAGTACGAGCAGTACTTC.

Comment on this clone: Sequence at one end of the junction differs from germline and may be a read error. The chain recombines TRBV7-9 with TRBJ2-4; D may be TRBD1 (5 bases). The CDR3 spans 16 residues. The germline CDR1 and CDR2 sequences are SEHNR and FQNEAQ (reference sequence). CDR3 residues: CSSSPDQAGRLNIQYF. The DNA of the CDR3 is TGTTCCAGCAGCCCTGATCAGGCAGGGCGTTTGAACATTCAGTACTTC.

The CDR3 protein is CASRRTGGADTQYF. The CDR3 DNA sequence: TGTGCCAGTAGGCGGACGGGGGGGGCGGATACGCAGTATTTT. The chain couples TRBV19 to TRBJ2-3; 8 bases align to TRBD2. The trim removed 6 bases at V and 6 bases at J, leaving 8 bases unmatched. There are 14 residues in the CDR3. Germline CDR1 is LNHDA and CDR2 is SQIVND (reference sequence).

V and J are TRBV27 and TRBJ2-7, with 7 positions matching TRBD2. The CDR3 is 14 residues long. After removal of 7 bases from V and 3 bases from J, the junction contained 9 bases not matched to a gene. The germline gives CDR1 MNHEY, CDR2 SMNVEV (reference sequence). CDR3 loop: CASKAGEYVYEQYF. In DNA form, the CDR3 reads TGTGCCAGCAAGGCGGGAGAATACGTCTACGAGCAGTACTTC.

This clone was detected many times. The chain couples TRBV29-1 to TRBJ2-1; 9 nucleotides line up with TRBD2. The CDR3 covers 16 residues. Germline V gene data show CDR1 as SQVTM and CDR2 as ANQGSEA. The trim removed 0 bases at V and 6 bases at J, leaving 9 bases unmatched. The CDR3 sequence: CSVEDLAGSSLNEQFF. The CDR3 bases are TGCAGCGTTGAAGACCTAGCGGGATCTTCGCTCAATGAGCAGTTCTTC.

J is TRBJ1-5 and V is TRBV2, with TRBD1 identical over 7 bases. V was pared by 6 bases and J by 4 bases, with 9 bases of the junction left unmatched. Germline V gene data show CDR1 as SNHLY and CDR2 as FYNNEI. The CDR3 is 15 residues long. The CDR3 DNA follows: TGTGCCAGCAGCATGGACAGGCCCGCTAATCAGCCCCAGCATTTT. Its translation: CASSMDRPANQPQHF. The variable domain in full, with the rest retrieved from reference TRBV2 and TRBJ1-5, is EPEVTQTPSHQVTQMGQEVILRCVPISNHLYFYWYRQILGQKVEFLVSFYNNEISEKSEIFDDQFSVERPDGSNFTLKIRSTKLEDSAMYFCASSMDRPANQPQHFGDGTRLSIL.

This clone turned up a few times. The genes are TRBV15 and TRBJ2-1, with TRBD2 identical over 15 bases. Looked up from germline, CDR1 is LNHNV and CDR2 is YYDKDF (reference sequence). The trim removed 1 base at V and 0 bases at J, leaving 4 bases unmatched. The CDR3 runs 19 residues. DNA for the CDR3: TGTGCCACCAGCAGAGGGGGACTAGCGGGAGGTAGCTCCTACAATGAGCAGTTCTTC. Its translation: CATSRGGLAGGSSYNEQFF.

V usage is TRBV7-9 and J usage is TRBJ1-3, with D tentatively TRBD1 (5 bases). The CDR3 extends over 16 amino acids. The germline V and J ends were trimmed by 6 bases and 0 bases, with 15 bases remaining between them. The germline gives CDR1 SEHNR, CDR2 FQNEAQ (reference sequence). The CDR3 nucleotides are TGTGCCAGCAGGCCAGGGTTCCTCACCTCTGGAAACACCATATATTTT. It yields the protein CASRPGFLTSGNTIYF.